This TCR beta chain was captured by sequencing in a study of cytomegalovirus exposure and HLA in healthy donors. From germline, CDR1 is LNHDA and CDR2 SQIVND (reference sequence). The CDR3 has 16 residues. Trimming took off 5 bases at V and 0 bases at J, with 16 bases between the two ends. It was with 60 Vbeta and 13 Jbeta primers that the PCR ran. Some clones are missing from TCRdb's copy, which holds only in-frame ones; the method was immunoSEQ multiplex PCR. The data show 140,000 to 150,000 clones, with roughly three quarters seen just once and 1.5% to 2% held by the top ten. The receptor's source is a middle-aged woman in good health and CMV-seronegative. This chain joins TRBV19 and TRBJ1-2; TRBD1 is a possible D gene (5 bases). The sequencing input was PBMCs. In DNA, the CDR3 is TGTGCCAGTAGTGCTGGTACGACAGCCTCTAACTATGGCTACACCTTC. Its protein is CASSAGTTASNYGYTF.